The entry below gives a single T cell receptor (beta chain) sequence along with its context. Antigen: not known. The PCR had 60 Vbeta and 13 Jbeta primers. Data came from immunoSEQ multiplex PCR; TCRdb stores just in-frame clones and leaves some out. The sample includes about 120,000 clones, 82% of them seen just once. The data belong to a study of cytomegalovirus exposure and HLA in healthy donors. Study-level points and caveats: According to a later analysis, most TCR beta chains associated with CMV appeared HLA-restricted. Confirmation was obtained in vitro that three CMV-associated chains are specific for CMV antigens. Across donors, sequencing depth was assumed by presence/absence analyses to be roughly uniform. Accounts indicate the classifier identified cytomegalovirus status with strong specificity and sensitivity.

The CDR3 has 12 residues. The V gene's germline CDR1 is SEHNR and CDR2 FQNEAQ (reference sequence). Deletions cut 3 bases from V and 6 bases from J, with 8 bases between. Sequenced sample: PBMCs. This TCR was recovered from a woman younger than 35 in good health and CMV-seronegative. This chain connects TRBV7-9 to TRBJ1-2, with D hard to call. CDR3 in amino acids: CASSFLPDGYTF. In nucleotides, the CDR3 is TGTGCCAGCAGCTTCCTTCCTGATGGCTACACCTTC.